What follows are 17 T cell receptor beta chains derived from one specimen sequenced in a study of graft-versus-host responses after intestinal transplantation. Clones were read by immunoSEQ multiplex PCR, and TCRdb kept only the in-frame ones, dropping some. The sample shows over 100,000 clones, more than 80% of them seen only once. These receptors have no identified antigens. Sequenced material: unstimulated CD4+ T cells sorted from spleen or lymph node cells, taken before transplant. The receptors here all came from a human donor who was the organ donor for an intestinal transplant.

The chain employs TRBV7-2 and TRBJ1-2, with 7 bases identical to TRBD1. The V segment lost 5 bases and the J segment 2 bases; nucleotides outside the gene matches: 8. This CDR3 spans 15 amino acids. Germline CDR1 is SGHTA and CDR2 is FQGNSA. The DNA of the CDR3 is TGTGCCAGCAGCCCGGGGGACAGAATAAACTATGGCTACACCTTC. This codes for CASSPGDRINYGYTF.

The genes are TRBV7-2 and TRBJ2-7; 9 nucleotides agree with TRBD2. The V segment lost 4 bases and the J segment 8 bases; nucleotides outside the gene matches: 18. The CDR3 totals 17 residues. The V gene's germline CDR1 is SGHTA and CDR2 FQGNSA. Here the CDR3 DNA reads TGTGCCAGCAGCTCCCCGTCTAGCGGGATAACTGGGGGTAAGCAGTACTTC. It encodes CASSSPSSGITGGKQYF. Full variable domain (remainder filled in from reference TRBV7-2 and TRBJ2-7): GAGVSQSPSNKVTEKGKDVELRCDPISGHTALYWYRQSLGQGLEFLIYFQGNSAPDKSGLPSDRFSAERTGGSVSTLTIQRTQQEDSAVYLCASSSPSSGITGGKQYFGPGTRLTVT.

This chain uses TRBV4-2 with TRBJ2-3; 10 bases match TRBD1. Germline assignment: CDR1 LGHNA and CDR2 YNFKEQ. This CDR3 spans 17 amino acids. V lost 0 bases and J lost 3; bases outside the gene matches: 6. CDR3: CASSQESRDRGTDTQYF. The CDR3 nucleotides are TGTGCCAGCAGCCAAGAAAGCCGGGACAGGGGAACAGATACGCAGTATTTT.

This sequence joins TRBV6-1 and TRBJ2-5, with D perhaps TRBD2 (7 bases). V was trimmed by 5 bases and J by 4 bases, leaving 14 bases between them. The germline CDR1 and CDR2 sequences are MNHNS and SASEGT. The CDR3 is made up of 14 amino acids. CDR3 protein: CASSYGGGRETQYF. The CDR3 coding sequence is TGTGCCAGCAGTTATGGCGGGGGCAGAGAGACCCAGTACTTC.

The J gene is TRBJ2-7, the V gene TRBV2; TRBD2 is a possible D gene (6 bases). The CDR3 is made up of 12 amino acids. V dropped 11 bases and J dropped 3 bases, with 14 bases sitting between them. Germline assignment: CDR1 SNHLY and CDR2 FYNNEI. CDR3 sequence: CAGRLDDYEQYF. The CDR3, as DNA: TGTGCCGGTCGACTAGATGACTACGAGCAGTACTTC.

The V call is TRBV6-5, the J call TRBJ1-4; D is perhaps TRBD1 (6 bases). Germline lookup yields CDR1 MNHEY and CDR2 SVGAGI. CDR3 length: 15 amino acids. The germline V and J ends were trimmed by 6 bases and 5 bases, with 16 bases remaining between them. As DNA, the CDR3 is TGTGCCAGCAGCCCTAACCCGGACAGAAATGAAAAACTGTTTTTT. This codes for CASSPNPDRNEKLFF.

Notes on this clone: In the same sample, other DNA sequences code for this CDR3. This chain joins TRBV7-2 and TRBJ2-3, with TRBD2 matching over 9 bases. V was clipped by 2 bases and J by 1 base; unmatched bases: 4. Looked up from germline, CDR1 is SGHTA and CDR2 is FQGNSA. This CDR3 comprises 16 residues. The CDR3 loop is CASSLRRTSGTDTQYF. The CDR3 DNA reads TGTGCCAGCAGCTTAAGGAGGACTAGCGGCACAGATACGCAGTATTTT.

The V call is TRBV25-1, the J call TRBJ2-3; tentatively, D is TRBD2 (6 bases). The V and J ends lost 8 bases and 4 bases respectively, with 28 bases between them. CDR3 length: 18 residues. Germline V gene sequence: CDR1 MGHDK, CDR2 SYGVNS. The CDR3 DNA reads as TGTGCCAGCGGAAACCGAACCGGGGGACGGGAATTCTCAGATACGCAGTATTTT. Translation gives CASGNRTGGREFSDTQYF.

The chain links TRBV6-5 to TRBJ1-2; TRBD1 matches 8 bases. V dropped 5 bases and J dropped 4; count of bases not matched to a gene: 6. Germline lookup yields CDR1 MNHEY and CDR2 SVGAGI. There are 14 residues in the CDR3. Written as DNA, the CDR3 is TGTGCCAGCAGTAAGGACAGGGATGGCTATGGCTACACCTTC. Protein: CASSKDRDGYGYTF.

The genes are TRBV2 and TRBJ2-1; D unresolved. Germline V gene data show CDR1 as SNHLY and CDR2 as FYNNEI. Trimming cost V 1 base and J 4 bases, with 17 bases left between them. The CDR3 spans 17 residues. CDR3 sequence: CASSEEVGWVPYNEQFF. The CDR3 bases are TGTGCCAGCAGTGAAGAGGTGGGGTGGGTCCCATACAATGAGCAGTTCTTC.

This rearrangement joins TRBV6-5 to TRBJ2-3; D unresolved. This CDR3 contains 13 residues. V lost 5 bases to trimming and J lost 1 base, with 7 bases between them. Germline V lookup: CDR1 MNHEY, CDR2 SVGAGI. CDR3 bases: TGTGCCAGCAGTAGGACGGGCACAGATACGCAGTATTTT. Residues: CASSRTGTDTQYF.

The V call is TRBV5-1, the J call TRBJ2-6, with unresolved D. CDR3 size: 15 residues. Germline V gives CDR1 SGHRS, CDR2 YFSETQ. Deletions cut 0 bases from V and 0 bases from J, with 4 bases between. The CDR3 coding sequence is TGCGCCAGCAGCTTGGACGGCTCTGGGGCCAACGTCCTGACTTTC. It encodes CASSLDGSGANVLTF.

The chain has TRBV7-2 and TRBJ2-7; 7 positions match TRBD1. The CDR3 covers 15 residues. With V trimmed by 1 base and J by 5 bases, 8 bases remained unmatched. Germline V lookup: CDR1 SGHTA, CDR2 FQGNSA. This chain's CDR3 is CASSLVGQGVNEQYF. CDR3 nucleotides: TGTGCCAGCAGCTTAGTTGGGCAGGGGGTTAACGAGCAGTACTTC.

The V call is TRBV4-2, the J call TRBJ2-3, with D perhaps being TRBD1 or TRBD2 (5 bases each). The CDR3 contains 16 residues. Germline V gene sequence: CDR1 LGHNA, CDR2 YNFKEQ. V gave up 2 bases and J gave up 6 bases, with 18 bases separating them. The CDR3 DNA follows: TGTGCCAGCAGCCAAATCGGGACGGAAAAGGCGGATACGCAGTATTTT. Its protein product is CASSQIGTEKADTQYF.

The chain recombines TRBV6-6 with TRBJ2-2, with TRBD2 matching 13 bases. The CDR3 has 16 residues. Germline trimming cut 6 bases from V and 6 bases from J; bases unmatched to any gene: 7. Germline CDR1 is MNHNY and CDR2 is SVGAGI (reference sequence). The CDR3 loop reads CASRRTSGRAAGELFF. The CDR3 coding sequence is TGTGCCAGCAGGAGAACTAGCGGGAGGGCCGCCGGGGAGCTGTTTTTT.

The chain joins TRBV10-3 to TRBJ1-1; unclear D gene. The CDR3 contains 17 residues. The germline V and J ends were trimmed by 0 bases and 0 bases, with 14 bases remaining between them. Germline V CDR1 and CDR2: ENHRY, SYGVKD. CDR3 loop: CAISESRGLWMNTEAFF. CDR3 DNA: TGTGCCATCAGTGAGTCGAGAGGACTTTGGATGAACACTGAAGCTTTCTTT.

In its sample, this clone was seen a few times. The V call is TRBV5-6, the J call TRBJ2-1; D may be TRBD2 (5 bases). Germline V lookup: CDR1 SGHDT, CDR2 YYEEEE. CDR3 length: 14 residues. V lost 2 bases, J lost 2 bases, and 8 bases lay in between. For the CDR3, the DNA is TGTGCCAGCAGCTTTCGAGGGACCTACAATGAGCAGTTCTTC. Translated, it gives CASSFRGTYNEQFF. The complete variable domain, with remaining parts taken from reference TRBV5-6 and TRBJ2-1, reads DAGVTQSPTHLIKTRGQQVTLRCSPKSGHDTVSWYQQALGQGPQFIFQYYEEEERQRGNFPDRFSGHQFPNYSSELNVNALLLGDSALYLCASSFRGTYNEQFFGPGTRLTVL.